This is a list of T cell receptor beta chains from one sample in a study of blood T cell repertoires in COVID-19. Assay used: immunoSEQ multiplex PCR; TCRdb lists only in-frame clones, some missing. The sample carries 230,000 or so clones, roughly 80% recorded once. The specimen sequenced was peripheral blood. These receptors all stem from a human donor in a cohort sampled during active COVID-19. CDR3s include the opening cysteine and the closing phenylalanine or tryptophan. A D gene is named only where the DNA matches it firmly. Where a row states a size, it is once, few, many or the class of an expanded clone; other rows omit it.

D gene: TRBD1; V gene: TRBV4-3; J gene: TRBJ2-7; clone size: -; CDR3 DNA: TGCGCCAGCAGCCAAGCACAGGGGGATAGCGGCTACGAGCAGTACTTC; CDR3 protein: CASSQAQGDSGYEQYF
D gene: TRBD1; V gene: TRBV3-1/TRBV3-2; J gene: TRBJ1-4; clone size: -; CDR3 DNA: TGTGCCAGCAGCCGGAAGGGGGCGGGGGAAAAACTGTTTTTT; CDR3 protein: CASSRKGAGEKLFF
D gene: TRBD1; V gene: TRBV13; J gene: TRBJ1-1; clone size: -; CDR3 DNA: TGTGCCAGCAGCTACAGACAGGGGGTGAACACTGAAGCTTTCTTT; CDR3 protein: CASSYRQGVNTEAFF
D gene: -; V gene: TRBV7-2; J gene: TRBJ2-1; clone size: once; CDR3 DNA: TGTGCCAGCAGCTTAGCTGGGAGAGGACCCTACAATGAGCAGTTCTTC; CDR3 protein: CASSLAGRGPYNEQFF
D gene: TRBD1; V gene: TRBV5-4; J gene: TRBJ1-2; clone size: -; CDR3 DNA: TGTGCCAGCAGCTTGGACAGGGGGATTGGCTACACCTTC; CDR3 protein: CASSLDRGIGYTF
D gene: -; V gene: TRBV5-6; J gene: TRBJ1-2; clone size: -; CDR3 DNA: TGTGCCAGCATGACCAGGATTTTAGGACTTGGTGGCTACACCTTC; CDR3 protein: CASMTRILGLGGYTF
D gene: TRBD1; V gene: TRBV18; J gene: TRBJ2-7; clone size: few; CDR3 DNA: TGTGCCAGCTCACCCCGGGACAGCTACGAGCAGTACTTC; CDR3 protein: CASSPRDSYEQYF
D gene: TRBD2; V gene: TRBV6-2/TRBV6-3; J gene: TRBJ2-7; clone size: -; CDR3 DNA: TGTGCCAGCAGTCTTGGGACTAGCGTTAACGAGCAGTACTTC; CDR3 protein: CASSLGTSVNEQYF
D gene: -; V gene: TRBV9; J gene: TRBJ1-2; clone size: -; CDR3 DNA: TGTGCCAGCAGCGCCCGGGACGGGAGAAATGGCTACACCTTC; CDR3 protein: CASSARDGRNGYTF
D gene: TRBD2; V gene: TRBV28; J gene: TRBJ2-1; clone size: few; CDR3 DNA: TGTGCCAGCAGTTTCCCTCGACTAGCGGCCTCCTACAATGAGCAGTTCTTC; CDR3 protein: CASSFPRLAASYNEQFF
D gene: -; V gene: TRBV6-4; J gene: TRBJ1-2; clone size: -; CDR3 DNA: TGTGCCAGCAGTGACTCATTCTCCAGGGGCTATGGCTACACCTTC; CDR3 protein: CASSDSFSRGYGYTF
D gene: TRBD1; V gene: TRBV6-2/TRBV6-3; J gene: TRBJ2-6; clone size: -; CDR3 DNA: TGTGCCAGCAGTAGACAGGGGGCCGGGGCCAACGTCCTGACTTTC; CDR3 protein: CASSRQGAGANVLTF
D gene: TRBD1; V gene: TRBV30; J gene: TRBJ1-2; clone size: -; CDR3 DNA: TGTGCCTGGAGTGCGGGACAGCCTAACTATGGCTACACCTTC; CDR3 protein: CAWSAGQPNYGYTF
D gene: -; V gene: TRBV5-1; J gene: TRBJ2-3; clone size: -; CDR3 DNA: TGCGCCAGCAGCTTTTATCGTGGGAGGAGTCATCCGGGCACAGATACGCAGTATTTT; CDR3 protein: CASSFYRGRSHPGTDTQYF
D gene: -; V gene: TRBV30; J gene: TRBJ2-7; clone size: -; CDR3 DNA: TGTGCCTGGAGTATGGGACTGCATACCTACGAGCAGTACTTC; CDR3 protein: CAWSMGLHTYEQYF
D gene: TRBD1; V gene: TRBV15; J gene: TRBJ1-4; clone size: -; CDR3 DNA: TGTGCCACCAGCAGAGGGGGGACAGTTGGGAGGACTAATGAAAAACTGTTTTTT; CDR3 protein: CATSRGGTVGRTNEKLFF
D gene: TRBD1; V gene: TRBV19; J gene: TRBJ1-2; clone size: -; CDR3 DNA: TGTGCCAGTAGTATCGGGACAGGGCCCGCTAACTATGGCTACACCTTC; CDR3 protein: CASSIGTGPANYGYTF
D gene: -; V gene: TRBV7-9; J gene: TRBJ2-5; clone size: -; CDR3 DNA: TGTGCCAGCAGCTATAATTCAGGGTACCAAGAGACCCAGTACTTC; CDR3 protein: CASSYNSGYQETQYF
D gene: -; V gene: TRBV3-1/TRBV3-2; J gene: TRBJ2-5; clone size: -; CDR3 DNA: TGTGCCAGCAGCCAAGAGCACTCCCAAGAGACCCAGTACTTC; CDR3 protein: CASSQEHSQETQYF
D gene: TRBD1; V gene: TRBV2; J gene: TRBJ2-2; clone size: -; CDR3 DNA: TGTGCCAGCAGTGGGAAGGGGGCGGGCACCGGGGAGCTGTTTTTT; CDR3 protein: CASSGKGAGTGELFF
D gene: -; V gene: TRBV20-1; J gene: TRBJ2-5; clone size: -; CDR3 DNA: TGCAGTGCTAGAGCCGACAGTGCTAAGTACTTC; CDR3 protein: CSARADSAKYF
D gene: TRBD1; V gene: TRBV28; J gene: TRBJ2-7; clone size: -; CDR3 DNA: TGTGCCAGCAGCCTCCAACTTTGGACAGGGGACGCCCCCGTACCCTCCTACGAGCAGTACTTC; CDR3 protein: CASSLQLWTGDAPVPSYEQYF
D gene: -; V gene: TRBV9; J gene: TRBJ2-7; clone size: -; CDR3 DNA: TGTGCCAGCAGCGTGGGCGGACTGGAATCCTACGAGCAGTACTTC; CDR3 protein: CASSVGGLESYEQYF
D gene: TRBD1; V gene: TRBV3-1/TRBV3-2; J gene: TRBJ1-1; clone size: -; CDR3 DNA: TGTGCCAGCAGTCCGCGACAGGGGGCGTCAGAAGCTTTCTTT; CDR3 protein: CASSPRQGASEAFF
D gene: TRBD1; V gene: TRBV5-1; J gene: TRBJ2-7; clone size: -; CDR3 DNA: TGCGCCAGCAGGGAGGGGACAGGGGGTTCGAGCGAGCAGTACTTC; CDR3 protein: CASREGTGGSSEQYF
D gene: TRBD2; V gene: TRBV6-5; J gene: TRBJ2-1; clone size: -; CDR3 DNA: TGTGCCAGCAGTTATATGGCGGGAGCCTACAATGAGCAGTTCTTC; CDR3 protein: CASSYMAGAYNEQFF